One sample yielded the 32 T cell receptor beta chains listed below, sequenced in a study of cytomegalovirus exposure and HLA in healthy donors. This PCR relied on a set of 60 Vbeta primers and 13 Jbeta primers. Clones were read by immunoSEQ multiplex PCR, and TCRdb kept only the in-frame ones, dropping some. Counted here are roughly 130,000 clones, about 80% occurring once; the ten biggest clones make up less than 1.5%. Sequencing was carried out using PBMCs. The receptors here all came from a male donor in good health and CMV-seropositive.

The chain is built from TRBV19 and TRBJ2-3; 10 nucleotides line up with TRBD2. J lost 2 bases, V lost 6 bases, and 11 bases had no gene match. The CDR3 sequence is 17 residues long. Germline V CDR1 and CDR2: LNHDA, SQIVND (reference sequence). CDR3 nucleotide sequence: TGTGCCAGTAGATCAAGAGGGCTAGCGGGGGCCACAGATACGCAGTATTTT. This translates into CASRSRGLAGATDTQYF.

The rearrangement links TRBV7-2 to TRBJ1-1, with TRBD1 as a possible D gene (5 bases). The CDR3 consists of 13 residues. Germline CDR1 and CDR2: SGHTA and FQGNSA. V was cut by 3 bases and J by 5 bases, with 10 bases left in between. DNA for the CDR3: TGTGCCAGCAGCTTGCAGGGCAGGACTGAAGCTTTCTTT. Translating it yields CASSLQGRTEAFF. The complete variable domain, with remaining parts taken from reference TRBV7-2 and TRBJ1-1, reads GAGVSQSPSNKVTEKGKDVELRCDPISGHTALYWYRQSLGQGLEFLIYFQGNSAPDKSGLPSDRFSAERTGGSVSTLTIQRTQQEDSAVYLCASSLQGRTEAFFGQGTRLTVV.

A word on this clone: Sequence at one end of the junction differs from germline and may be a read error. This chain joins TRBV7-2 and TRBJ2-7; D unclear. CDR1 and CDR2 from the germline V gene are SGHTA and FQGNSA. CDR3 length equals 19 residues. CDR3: CASSLLTSTGGEFSHEQYF. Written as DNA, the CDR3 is TGTGCCAGCAGCCTATTAACCTCCACTGGCGGCGAATTCTCCCACGAGCAGTACTTC. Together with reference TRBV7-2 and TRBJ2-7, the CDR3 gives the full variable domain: GAGVSQSPSNKVTEKGKDVELRCDPISGHTALYWYRQSLGQGLEFLIYFQGNSAPDKSGLPSDRFSAERTGGSVSTLTIQRTQQEDSAVYLCASSLLTSTGGEFSHEQYFGPGTRLTVT.

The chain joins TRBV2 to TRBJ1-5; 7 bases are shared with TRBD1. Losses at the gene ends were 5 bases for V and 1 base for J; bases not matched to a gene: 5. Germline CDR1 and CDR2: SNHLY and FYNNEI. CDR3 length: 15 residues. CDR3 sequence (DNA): TGTGCCAGCAGTACGGACAGGATCAGCAATCAGCCCCAGCATTTT. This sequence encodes CASSTDRISNQPQHF. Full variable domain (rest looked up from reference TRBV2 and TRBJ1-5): EPEVTQTPSHQVTQMGQEVILRCVPISNHLYFYWYRQILGQKVEFLVSFYNNEISEKSEIFDDQFSVERPDGSNFTLKIRSTKLEDSAMYFCASSTDRISNQPQHFGDGTRLSIL.

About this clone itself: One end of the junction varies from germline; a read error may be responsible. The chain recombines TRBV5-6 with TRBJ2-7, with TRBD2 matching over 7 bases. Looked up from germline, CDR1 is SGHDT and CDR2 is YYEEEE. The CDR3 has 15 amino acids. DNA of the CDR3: TGTGCCAGCAGCCCCGGCGGGAGAGGGACCTACGGGCAGTACTTC. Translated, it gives CASSPGGRGTYGQYF.

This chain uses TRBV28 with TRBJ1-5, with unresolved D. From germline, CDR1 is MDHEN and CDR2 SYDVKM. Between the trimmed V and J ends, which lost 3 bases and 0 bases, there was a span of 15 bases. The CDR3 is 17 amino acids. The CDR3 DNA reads TGTGCCAGCAGTTTTGTGGTACATAAGTTTAGCAATCAGCCCCAGCATTTT. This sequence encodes CASSFVVHKFSNQPQHF. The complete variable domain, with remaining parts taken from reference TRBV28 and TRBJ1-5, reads DVKVTQSSRYLVKRTGEKVFLECVQDMDHENMFWYRQDPGLGLRLIYFSYDVKMKEKGDIPEGYSVSREKKERFSLILESASTNQTSMYLCASSFVVHKFSNQPQHFGDGTRLSIL.

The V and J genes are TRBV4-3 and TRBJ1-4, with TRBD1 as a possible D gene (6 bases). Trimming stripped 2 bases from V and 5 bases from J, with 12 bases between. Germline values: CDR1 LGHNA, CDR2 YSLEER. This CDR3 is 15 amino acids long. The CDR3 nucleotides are TGCGCCAGCAGCCAAAGAACAACAGGGAATGAAAAACTGTTTTTT. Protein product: CASSQRTTGNEKLFF.

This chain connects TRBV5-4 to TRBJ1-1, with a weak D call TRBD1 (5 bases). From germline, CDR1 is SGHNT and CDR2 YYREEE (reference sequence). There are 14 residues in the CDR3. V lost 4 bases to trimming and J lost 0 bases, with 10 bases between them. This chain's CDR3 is CASSPGLMNTEAFF. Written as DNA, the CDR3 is TGTGCCAGCAGCCCGGGACTTATGAACACTGAAGCTTTCTTT.

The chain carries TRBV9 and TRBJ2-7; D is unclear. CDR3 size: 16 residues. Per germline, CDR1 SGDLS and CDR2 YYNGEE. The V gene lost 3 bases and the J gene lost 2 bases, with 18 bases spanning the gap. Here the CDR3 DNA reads TGTGCCAGCAGCGCACGATCCAACAGAGAGCCCTACGAGCAGTACTTC. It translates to CASSARSNREPYEQYF. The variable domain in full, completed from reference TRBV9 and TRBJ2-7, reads DSGVTQTPKHLITATGQRVTLRCSPRSGDLSVYWYQQSLDQGLQFLIQYYNGEERAKGNILERFSAQQFPDLHSELNLSSLELGDSALYFCASSARSNREPYEQYFGPGTRLTVT.

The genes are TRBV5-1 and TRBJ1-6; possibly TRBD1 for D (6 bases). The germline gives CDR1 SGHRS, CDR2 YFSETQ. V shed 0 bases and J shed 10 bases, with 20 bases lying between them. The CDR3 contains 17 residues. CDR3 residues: CASSLVGRGGRLSPLHF. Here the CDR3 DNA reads TGCGCCAGCAGCTTGGTCGGGAGGGGGGGGCGACTGTCACCCCTCCACTTT.

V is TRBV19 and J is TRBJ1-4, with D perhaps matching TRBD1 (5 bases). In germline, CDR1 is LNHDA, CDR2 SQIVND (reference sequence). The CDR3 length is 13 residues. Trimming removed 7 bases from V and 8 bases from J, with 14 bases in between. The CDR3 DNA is TGTGCCAGTACCTCAGGGACTGGCGAAAAACTGTTTTTT. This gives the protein CASTSGTGEKLFF.

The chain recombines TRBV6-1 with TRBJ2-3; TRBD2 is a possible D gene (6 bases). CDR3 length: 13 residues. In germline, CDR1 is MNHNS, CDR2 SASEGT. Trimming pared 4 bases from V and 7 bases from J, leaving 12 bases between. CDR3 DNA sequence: TGTGCCAGCAGTGGGGGACTGCCCAATACGCAGTATTTT. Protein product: CASSGGLPNTQYF.

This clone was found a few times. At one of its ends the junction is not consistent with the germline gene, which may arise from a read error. This CDR3 is CSGGDRAYGYPF. The CDR3 bases are TGCAGCGGAGGGGACAGGGCCTATGGCTACCCCTTC. The chain is built from TRBV29-1 and TRBJ1-2; TRBD1 agrees at 9 bases. Germline V gene sequence: CDR1 SQVTM, CDR2 ANQGSEA. The CDR3 spans 12 residues.

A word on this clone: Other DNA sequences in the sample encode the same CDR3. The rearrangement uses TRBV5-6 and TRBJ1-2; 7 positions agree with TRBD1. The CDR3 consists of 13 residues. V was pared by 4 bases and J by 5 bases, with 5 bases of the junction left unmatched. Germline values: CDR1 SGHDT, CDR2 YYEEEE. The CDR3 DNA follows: TGTGCCAGCAGCCCTGGGACAGTATATGGCTACACCTTC. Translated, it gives CASSPGTVYGYTF.

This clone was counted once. The CDR3 spells CASRSIPGQINQETQYF. The CDR3 region has the DNA TGTGCCAGCAGATCCATTCCGGGACAGATTAACCAAGAGACCCAGTACTTC. The J gene is TRBJ2-5, the V gene TRBV7-6; 7 bases line up with TRBD1. V was pared by 6 bases and J by 0 bases, with 13 bases of the junction left unmatched. CDR1 and CDR2 (germline): SGHVS, FNYEAQ. The CDR3 length is 17 residues.

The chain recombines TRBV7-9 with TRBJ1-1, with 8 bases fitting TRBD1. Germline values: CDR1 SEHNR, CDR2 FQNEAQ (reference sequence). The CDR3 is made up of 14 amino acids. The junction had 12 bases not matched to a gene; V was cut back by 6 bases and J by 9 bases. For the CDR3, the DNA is TGTGCCAGCAGACCGGACAGGGTTCCGGATCAAGCTTTCTTT. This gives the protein CASRPDRVPDQAFF.

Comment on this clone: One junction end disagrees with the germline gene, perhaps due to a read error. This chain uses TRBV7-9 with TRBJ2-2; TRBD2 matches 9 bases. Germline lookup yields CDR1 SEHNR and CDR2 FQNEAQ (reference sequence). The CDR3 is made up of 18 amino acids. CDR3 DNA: TGTTCCAGCAGACCCCCTGTGCGGGAGGGAACGAACACCGGGGAGCTGTTTTTT. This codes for CSSRPPVREGTNTGELFF. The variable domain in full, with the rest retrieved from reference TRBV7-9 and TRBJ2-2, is DTGVSQNPRHKITKRGQNVTFRCDPISEHNRLYWYRQTLGQGPEFLTYFQNEAQLEKSRLLSDRFSAERPKGSFSTLEIQRTEQGDSAMYLCSSRPPVREGTNTGELFFGEGSRLTVL.

The CDR3: CASSLVGQPSNTEAFF. The CDR3 DNA sequence: TGTGCCAGCAGCTTAGTAGGACAGCCTTCGAACACTGAAGCTTTCTTT. V is TRBV7-2 and J is TRBJ1-1; the D gene is possibly TRBD1 (6 bases). The CDR3 contains 16 residues. The V gene lost 1 base and the J gene lost 1 base, with 13 bases spanning the gap. CDR1 and CDR2 from the germline V gene are SGHTA and FQGNSA.

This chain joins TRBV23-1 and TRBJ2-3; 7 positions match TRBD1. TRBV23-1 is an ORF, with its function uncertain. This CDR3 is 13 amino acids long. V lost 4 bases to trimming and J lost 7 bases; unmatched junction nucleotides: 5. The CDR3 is CASSPGTAHTQYF. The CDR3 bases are TGCGCCAGCAGTCCGGGGACAGCCCATACGCAGTATTTT.

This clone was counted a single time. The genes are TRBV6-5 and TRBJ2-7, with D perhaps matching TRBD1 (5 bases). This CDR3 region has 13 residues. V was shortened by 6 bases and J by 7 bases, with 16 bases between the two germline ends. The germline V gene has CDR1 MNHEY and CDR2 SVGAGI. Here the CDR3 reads CASSSTVLGEQYF. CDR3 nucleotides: TGTGCCAGCAGCTCGACAGTGCTGGGGGAGCAGTACTTC.

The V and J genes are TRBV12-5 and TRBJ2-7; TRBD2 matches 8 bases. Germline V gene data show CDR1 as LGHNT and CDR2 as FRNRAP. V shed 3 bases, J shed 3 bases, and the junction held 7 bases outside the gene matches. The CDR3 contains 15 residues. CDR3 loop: CASGFSSGGGYEQYF. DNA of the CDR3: TGTGCTAGTGGTTTTTCTTCGGGGGGGGGCTACGAGCAGTACTTC.

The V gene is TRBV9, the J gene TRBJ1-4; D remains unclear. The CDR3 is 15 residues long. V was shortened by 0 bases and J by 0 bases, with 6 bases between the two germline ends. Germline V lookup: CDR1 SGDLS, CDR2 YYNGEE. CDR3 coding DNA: TGTGCCAGCAGCGTAGATAGTGCAACTAATGAAAAACTGTTTTTT. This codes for CASSVDSATNEKLFF.

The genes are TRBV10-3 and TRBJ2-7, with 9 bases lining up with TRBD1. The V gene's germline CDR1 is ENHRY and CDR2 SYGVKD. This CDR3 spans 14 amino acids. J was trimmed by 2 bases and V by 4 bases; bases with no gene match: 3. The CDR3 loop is CAISGQGETYEQYF. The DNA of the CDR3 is TGTGCCATCAGTGGACAGGGGGAGACCTACGAGCAGTACTTC.

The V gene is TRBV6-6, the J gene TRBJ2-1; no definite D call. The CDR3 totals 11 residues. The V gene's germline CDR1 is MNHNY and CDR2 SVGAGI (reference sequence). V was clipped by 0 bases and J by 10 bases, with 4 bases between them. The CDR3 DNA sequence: TGTGCCAGCAGTTACTCGAGGGAGCAGTTCTTC. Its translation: CASSYSREQFF.

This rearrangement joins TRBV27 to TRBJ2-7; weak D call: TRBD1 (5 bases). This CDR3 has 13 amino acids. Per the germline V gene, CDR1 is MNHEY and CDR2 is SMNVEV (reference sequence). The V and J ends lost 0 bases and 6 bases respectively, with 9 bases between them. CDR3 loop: CASSLSPGIEQYF. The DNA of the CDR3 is TGTGCCAGCAGTTTATCGCCAGGGATCGAGCAGTACTTC.

CDR3 sequence (DNA): TGTGCCAGCGGAACAGGGGCGGAGGACTATGGCTACACCTTC. This encodes CASGTGAEDYGYTF. J is TRBJ1-2 and V is TRBV28; 7 bases are a match to TRBD1. The germline V gene encodes CDR1 MDHEN and CDR2 SYDVKM. The CDR3 loop spans 14 amino acids. J was trimmed by 3 bases and V by 8 bases; bases with no gene match: 9.

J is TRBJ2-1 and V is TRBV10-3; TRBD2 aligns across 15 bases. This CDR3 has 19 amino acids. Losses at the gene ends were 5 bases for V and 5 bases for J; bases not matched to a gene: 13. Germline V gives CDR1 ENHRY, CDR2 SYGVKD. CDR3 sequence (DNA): TGTGCCATCAGTAAAGGACTAGCGGGAGGGCCGGGCAGAAACAATGAGCAGTTCTTC. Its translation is CAISKGLAGGPGRNNEQFF.

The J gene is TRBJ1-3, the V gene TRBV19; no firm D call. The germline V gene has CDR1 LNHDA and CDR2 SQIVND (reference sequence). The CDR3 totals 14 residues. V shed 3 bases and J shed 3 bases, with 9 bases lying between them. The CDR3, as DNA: TGTGCCAGTAGTATCGGCAGACTTGGAAACACCATATATTTT. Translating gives CASSIGRLGNTIYF. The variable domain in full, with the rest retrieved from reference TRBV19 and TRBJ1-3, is DGGITQSPKYLFRKEGQNVTLSCEQNLNHDAMYWYRQDPGQGLRLIYYSQIVNDFQKGDIAEGYSVSREKKESFPLTVTSAQKNPTAFYLCASSIGRLGNTIYFGEGSWLTVV.

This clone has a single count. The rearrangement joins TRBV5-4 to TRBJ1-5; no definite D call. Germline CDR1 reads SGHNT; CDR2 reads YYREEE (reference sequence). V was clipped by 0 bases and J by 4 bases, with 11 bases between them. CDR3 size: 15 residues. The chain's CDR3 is CASSLDSSPNQPQHF. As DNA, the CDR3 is TGTGCCAGCAGCTTGGACAGTAGTCCAAATCAGCCCCAGCATTTT.

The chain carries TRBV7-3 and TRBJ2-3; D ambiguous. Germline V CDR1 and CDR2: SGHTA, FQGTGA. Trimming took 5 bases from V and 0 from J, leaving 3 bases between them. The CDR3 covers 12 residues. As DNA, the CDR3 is TGTGCCAGCAGCCAAAGCACAGATACGCAGTATTTT. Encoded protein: CASSQSTDTQYF. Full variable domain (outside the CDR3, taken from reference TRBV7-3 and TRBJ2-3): GAGVSQTPSNKVTEKGKYVELRCDPISGHTALYWYRQSLGQGPEFLIYFQGTGAADDSGLPNDRFFAVRPEGSVSTLKIQRTERGDSAVYLCASSQSTDTQYFGPGTRLTVL.

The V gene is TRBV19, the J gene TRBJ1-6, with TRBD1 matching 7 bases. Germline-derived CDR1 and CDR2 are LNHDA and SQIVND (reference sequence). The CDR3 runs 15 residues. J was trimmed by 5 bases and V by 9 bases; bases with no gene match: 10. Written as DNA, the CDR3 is TGTGCCAGCCGGGCGCGGGACAGAGATAATTCACCCCTCCACTTT. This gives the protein CASRARDRDNSPLHF.

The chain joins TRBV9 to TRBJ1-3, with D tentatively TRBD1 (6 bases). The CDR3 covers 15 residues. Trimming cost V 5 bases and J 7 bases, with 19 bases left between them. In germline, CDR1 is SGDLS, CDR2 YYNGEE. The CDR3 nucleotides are TGTGCCAGCAGTCCCTACAGGGAAGACGTGAACACCATATATTTT. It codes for CASSPYREDVNTIYF.